This TCR beta chain was sequenced for a study of memory CD8 T cells in hepatitis C reinfection. This clone was seen only once. This CDR3 comprises 14 residues. Germline V lookup: CDR1 MNHEY, CDR2 SVGAGI. Trimming shortened V by 2 bases and J by 7 bases, and 12 bases separated the two germline ends. Time point in this sample: pre-reinfection, 55 to 20 weeks before reinfection detection. The sorted cells went straight to TCR sequencing with no prior in vitro expansion. The protocol was immunoSEQ multiplex PCR, while the TCRdb copy is restricted to in-frame clones and leaves out a portion. Of tens of thousands of clones in the sample, roughly 91% are singletons; the top ten hold about 1%.

This clonotype was obtained from a man aged 18 to 35 with hepatitis C virus infection. Sequencing used naive CD8+ T cells sorted from blood. The chain joins TRBV6-5 to TRBJ2-1; TRBD1 is a possible D gene (7 bases). CDR3 sequence (DNA): TGTGCCAGCAGTTACACGACAGGGAGGAATGAGCAGTTCTTC. It translates to CASSYTTGRNEQFF.